In this sample, the clone carrying this T cell receptor (beta chain) turned up a few times. One entry per CDR3 protein results from TCRdb running MiXCR on the RT-PCR reads. The data hold 84,000 or so distinct CDR3 sequences, with 48% observed a single time. Looked up from germline, CDR1 is LGHNA and CDR2 is YSLEER. The CDR3 is 15 residues long. V dropped 5 bases and J dropped 1 base, with 14 bases sitting between them. This record belongs to a study of patients and donors after allogeneic stem cell transplantation. The clonotype originates from a human donor who was either an allogeneic HSCT recipient or a stem cell or donor lymphocyte infusion donor (not recorded which). It is not recorded whose cells these are; they may come from a transplant donor. The gene calls are TRBV4-3 and TRBJ1-1; weak D call: TRBD1 (6 bases). Sequenced material: blood, either unsorted or a sorted T cell fraction (not recorded which). The CDR3 coding sequence is TGCGCCAGCAGCAGTCTTGGGGGCCCGAACACTGAAGCTTTCTTT. It encodes CASSSLGGPNTEAFF.